A single sample gave rise to the 8 T cell receptor beta chains below, sequenced in a study of cytomegalovirus exposure and HLA in healthy donors. Amplification used 60 Vbeta primers and 13 Jbeta primers. The method was immunoSEQ multiplex PCR; TCRdb's version includes in-frame clones alone and lacks a portion of them. The table records under 150,000 clones, 80% to 85% of them present only once. Sequencing input: PBMCs. These receptors were taken from a woman in her twenties or thirties in good health and CMV-seronegative.

The rearrangement links TRBV19 to TRBJ1-5, with D unclear. Germline lookup yields CDR1 LNHDA and CDR2 SQIVND (reference sequence). The germline V and J ends were trimmed by 5 bases and 5 bases, with 13 bases remaining between them. CDR3 length equals 14 residues. This CDR3 is CASSDGLGHQPQHF. As DNA, the CDR3 is TGTGCCAGTAGTGATGGACTGGGTCATCAGCCCCAGCATTTT.

The rearrangement links TRBV5-1 to TRBJ1-1, with D hard to call. Germline V gene sequence: CDR1 SGHRS, CDR2 YFSETQ. Trimming took off 0 bases at V and 1 base at J, with 10 bases between the two ends. CDR3 size: 15 residues. The CDR3 DNA sequence: TGCGCCAGCAGCTTGGAACCAGGAAAGAACACTGAAGCTTTCTTT. It translates to CASSLEPGKNTEAFF.

This clone is medium-sized (0.01 to 0.1%) by share. The CDR3 DNA sequence: TGTGCCAGCAGCCAACACCAGGGGGCAGGCTACGAGCAGTACTTC. Translation gives CASSQHQGAGYEQYF. The rearrangement links TRBV7-8 to TRBJ2-7; TRBD1 matches 8 bases. CDR1 and CDR2 from the germline V gene are SGHVS and FQNEAQ. This CDR3 is built from 15 residues. Trimming cost V 5 bases and J 3 bases; bases outside gene matches: 9.

V gene TRBV11-3 combines with J gene TRBJ2-1; 8 bases align to TRBD2. CDR3 size: 15 residues. V dropped 1 base and J dropped 5; count of bases not matched to a gene: 4. Germline-derived CDR1 and CDR2 are SGHNT and YENEEA. This CDR3 is CASSLAGGLNNEQFF. DNA of the CDR3: TGTGCCAGCAGCTTAGCGGGGGGGCTAAACAATGAGCAGTTCTTC.

The chain has TRBV6-4 and TRBJ2-2; TRBD2 matches at 7 bases. V was clipped by 7 bases and J by 5 bases; unmatched bases: 7. CDR1 and CDR2 from the germline V gene are MRHNA and SNTAGT. The CDR3 sequence is 14 residues long. CDR3 nucleotide sequence: TGTGCCAGCAAAAGGGAGGGCCGGACCGGGGAGCTGTTTTTT. It encodes CASKREGRTGELFF.

The chain recombines TRBV28 with TRBJ2-7; the match to TRBD1 covers 7 bases. The V and J ends lost 3 bases and 7 bases, in that order; junction bases with no gene match: 9. This CDR3 is 14 amino acids long. The germline CDR1 and CDR2 sequences are MDHEN and SYDVKM. The CDR3 spells CASSLGQSAGEQYF. The CDR3 DNA sequence: TGTGCCAGCAGTTTGGGACAGAGCGCGGGTGAGCAGTACTTC. Full variable domain (remainder filled in from reference TRBV28 and TRBJ2-7): DVKVTQSSRYLVKRTGEKVFLECVQDMDHENMFWYRQDPGLGLRLIYFSYDVKMKEKGDIPEGYSVSREKKERFSLILESASTNQTSMYLCASSLGQSAGEQYFGPGTRLTVT.

The chain recombines TRBV10-2 with TRBJ2-1; 10 nucleotides match TRBD2. The CDR3 sequence is 17 residues long. Germline V gene sequence: CDR1 WSHSY, CDR2 SAAADI. With 6 bases clipped from V and 7 bases from J, the junction kept 15 bases outside the gene matches. In nucleotides, the CDR3 is TGCGCCAGCAGCCAAGGCCCACTAGCGGGGAAGAATAATGAGCAGTTCTTC. Amino acids: CASSQGPLAGKNNEQFF.

This rearrangement joins TRBV6-5 to TRBJ2-3; 7 bases align to TRBD2. Per the germline V gene, CDR1 is MNHEY and CDR2 is SVGAGI. After removal of 7 bases from V and 5 bases from J, the junction contained 9 bases not matched to a gene. CDR3 size: 14 residues. The CDR3 region has the DNA TGTGCCAGCATGCAGGATCTAGCGGAAGATACGCAGTATTTT. Translated: CASMQDLAEDTQYF.